The present TCR beta chain was sequenced within a study of CD8 T cells in ankylosing spondylitis (dated by TCRdb to about 2017). About the investigation overall: T cell receptor beta repertoires were profiled in healthy donors and ankylosing spondylitis patients so that disease-linked TCR variants could be found. Peripheral blood was sampled, and synovial fluid was additionally collected from ankylosing spondylitis patients. In total, the full study cohort was made up of some 100 healthy donors and about two dozen ankylosing spondylitis patients.

Overall study outcomes, separate from this receptor: A TCR beta motif of seven or eight highly homologous amino acid variants appeared characteristic of blood from ankylosing spondylitis patients. The disease-linked clones had a CD8+ phenotype and were found at relatively low frequencies in peripheral blood. The disease-linked clones were reported as significantly enriched in matched synovial fluid samples from ankylosing spondylitis patients. Some motif variants were previously reported in synovial fluid and blood of reactive arthritis patients, suggesting common disease-initiation mechanisms.

Comment on this clonotype: The antigen it binds to is not known. One base away there is no much larger clone; base qualities are not given.

The instrument given in TCRdb is Illumina HiSeq 2500. Quantitative 5'-RACE with molecular barcodes was used to prepare TCR beta libraries. The original methods were these. Disease-linked TCR variants were identified with a new computational method built on a probabilistic model of VDJ rearrangement. Clones were called with MiXCR by TCRdb after fastp trimmed the public reads at Q25, and only in-frame beta chains were retained. Here each entry gathers all rows of one CDR3 protein and keeps the most common genes and DNA. The V and J calls, along with clone size, are taken from TCRdb and not from the paper's own processing. The sample includes under 850,000 distinct CDR3 sequences, with over 15% observed a single time. Over 15% of the sample is held by the ten biggest clonotypes. According to the germline V gene, CDR1 reads SGHRS and CDR2 reads YFSETQ. From V the trimming removes 0 bases and from J it removes 8 bases, while the gene matches leave 4 bases of the junction unaccounted for. Taken from cysteine to phenylalanine, the CDR3 has 14 residues. The retained sequence is limited to the CDR3, 42 bases, with the frame set at the first base.

The rearrangement combines TRBV5-1 with TRBJ1-4; 7 bases in between match TRBD1. The sequence derives from a male donor with ankylosing spondylitis. Sequenced sample: blood, either unsorted or a sorted T cell fraction (not recorded which). The CDR3 is CASSLAGQKEKLFF. The DNA sequence follows: TGCGCCAGCAGCTTGGCGGGACAGAAGGAAAAACTGTTTTTT. Here the CDR3 is joined to the reference TRBV5-1 and TRBJ1-4 genes, and the full variable domain is: KAGVTQTPRYLIKTRGQQVTLSCSPISGHRSVSWYQQTPGQGLQFLFEYFSETQRNKGNFPGRFSGRQFSNSRSEMNVSTLELGDSALYLCASSLAGQKEKLFFGSGTQLSVL.